These 16 T cell receptor beta chains were all obtained from the same sample, sequenced in a study of blood T cell repertoires in COVID-19. The assay was immunoSEQ multiplex PCR, and TCRdb's table has in-frame clones only and misses some. This sample has around 40,000 clones; 75% to 90% occur once, and the top ten carry about 10%. Sequenced sample: peripheral blood. These receptors were collected from a man aged 25-40 years with active or convalescent COVID-19.

This clone came up a few times. The chain carries TRBV19 and TRBJ1-6; the match to TRBD1 covers 9 bases. The CDR3 totals 17 residues. After removal of 5 bases from V and 10 bases from J, the junction contained 15 bases not matched to a gene. CDR1 is LNHDA, CDR2 SQIVND, per germline (reference sequence). Written as DNA, the CDR3 is TGTGCCAGTAGTCTGCGGACAGGGGAGACCCGCTGGTCACCCCTCCACTTT. This encodes CASSLRTGETRWSPLHF.

The chain joins TRBV11-2 to TRBJ2-1, with TRBD1 matching over 7 bases. Germline V CDR1 and CDR2: SGHAT, FQNNGV. The CDR3 sequence is 16 residues long. The junction had 14 bases not matched to a gene; V was cut back by 5 bases and J by 7 bases. Here the CDR3 reads CASSVTGTVSLNEQFF. In DNA form, the CDR3 reads TGTGCCAGCAGCGTAACCGGGACAGTCAGTTTGAATGAGCAGTTCTTC.

The chain joins TRBV5-1 to TRBJ2-1; TRBD2 matches at 8 bases. V lost 4 bases to trimming and J lost 13 bases; unmatched junction nucleotides: 13. Germline loops: CDR1 SGHRS, CDR2 YFSETQ. This CDR3 is built from 14 residues. DNA of the CDR3: TGCGCCAGCAGCGGCCCTTACCCGGGAGGGTTACAGTTCTTC. As protein: CASSGPYPGGLQFF. The variable domain in full, completed from reference TRBV5-1 and TRBJ2-1, reads KAGVTQTPRYLIKTRGQQVTLSCSPISGHRSVSWYQQTPGQGLQFLFEYFSETQRNKGNFPGRFSGRQFSNSRSEMNVSTLELGDSALYLCASSGPYPGGLQFFGPGTRLTVL.

The chain links TRBV5-1 to TRBJ2-2; D ambiguous. Germline V lookup: CDR1 SGHRS, CDR2 YFSETQ. Trimming cost V 0 bases and J 4 bases, with 10 bases left between them. The CDR3 totals 15 residues. As DNA, the CDR3 is TGCGCCAGCAGCTTGGACGTAGTTCGCACCGGGGAGCTGTTTTTT. Its protein product is CASSLDVVRTGELFF.

V and J are TRBV29-1 and TRBJ1-3; D gene ambiguous. The V end lost 3 bases, the J end lost 0 bases, and 9 bases lay between the germline ends. Germline values: CDR1 SQVTM, CDR2 ANQGSEA. The CDR3 contains 14 residues. The CDR3 protein is CSVEIGYSGNTIYF. DNA of the CDR3: TGCAGCGTTGAGATCGGTTACTCTGGAAACACCATATATTTT.

This rearrangement joins TRBV10-2 to TRBJ1-4, with 8 bases fitting TRBD1. The ends lost 6 bases at V and 5 bases at J; junction bases unmatched: 2. The CDR3 sequence is 13 residues long. The V gene's germline CDR1 is WSHSY and CDR2 SAAADI. The chain's CDR3 is CASSDRGNEKLFF. Here the CDR3 DNA reads TGCGCCAGCAGCGACAGGGGAAATGAAAAACTGTTTTTT.

The chain couples TRBV5-1 to TRBJ2-1, with TRBD2 identical over 11 bases. Unmatched junction bases numbered 6, after V lost 4 bases and J lost 3 bases. There are 16 residues in the CDR3. The germline gives CDR1 SGHRS, CDR2 YFSETQ. The CDR3 loop reads CASSLDLAGGYNEQFF. The CDR3 DNA reads TGCGCCAGCAGCCTGGACCTAGCGGGAGGCTACAATGAGCAGTTCTTC.

The rearrangement links TRBV30 to TRBJ1-5, with unresolved D. Germline lookup yields CDR1 GTSNPN and CDR2 SVGIG (reference sequence). V was cut by 0 bases and J by 4 bases, with 7 bases left in between. This CDR3 comprises 13 residues. The CDR3 DNA is TGTGCCTGGAGTGTACAGCCTAATCAGCCCCAGCATTTT. This encodes CAWSVQPNQPQHF.

The chain links TRBV9 to TRBJ1-4, with TRBD1 matching 8 bases. Germline V gives CDR1 SGDLS, CDR2 YYNGEE. The CDR3 is 16 amino acids. J gave up 3 bases and V 3 bases, and 7 bases lay outside the gene matches. CDR3 protein: CASSAKQGGANEKLFF. The DNA for the CDR3 is TGTGCCAGCAGCGCCAAACAGGGGGGAGCTAATGAAAAACTGTTTTTT.

In DNA form, the CDR3 reads TGCGCCAGCAGCCAAGATGATCTTCCGGGACTAGTATACAATGAGCAGTTCTTC. Translated: CASSQDDLPGLVYNEQFF. The chain is built from TRBV4-3 and TRBJ2-1; 8 nucleotides match TRBD2. V lost 0 bases, J lost 4 bases, and 11 bases stayed unmatched. This CDR3 comprises 18 residues. Germline V gives CDR1 LGHNA, CDR2 YSLEER.

This chain joins TRBV28 and TRBJ1-1; a weak D match, TRBD1 (5 bases). V lost 5 bases and J 1 base, leaving 11 bases between the germline ends. Per germline, CDR1 MDHEN and CDR2 SYDVKM. CDR3 length equals 14 residues. CDR3 protein: CASSPFRENTEAFF. The CDR3 nucleotides read TGTGCCAGCAGTCCGTTCAGGGAGAACACTGAAGCTTTCTTT.

The rearrangement uses TRBV12-3 or TRBV12-4 and TRBJ1-2; D is uncertain. Deletions cut 1 base from V and 6 bases from J, with 3 bases between. The length of the CDR3 is 11 residues. The CDR3 DNA reads TGTGCCAGCAGTTTAGGTAATGGCTACACCTTC. It codes for CASSLGNGYTF.

The chain is built from TRBV5-5 and TRBJ1-2; weak D call: TRBD1 (5 bases). This CDR3 contains 14 residues. In germline, CDR1 is SGHKS, CDR2 YYEKEE (reference sequence). Trimming pared 4 bases from V and 2 bases from J, leaving 12 bases between. The CDR3 loop reads CASSPPGQNYGYTF. The DNA for the CDR3 is TGTGCCAGCAGCCCGCCAGGGCAAAACTATGGCTACACCTTC.

This rearrangement joins TRBV6-4 to TRBJ2-1; D perhaps matches TRBD1 (6 bases). There are 13 residues in the CDR3. V dropped 4 bases and J dropped 6 bases, with 10 bases sitting between them. The germline gives CDR1 MRHNA, CDR2 SNTAGT. The CDR3 bases are TGTGCCAGCAGTGCCTCCAGGGGCAATGAGCAGTTCTTC. Translation gives CASSASRGNEQFF.

This rearrangement joins TRBV4-2 to TRBJ1-5, with 11 bases lining up with TRBD1. Germline-derived CDR1 and CDR2 are LGHNA and YNFKEQ. Unmatched junction bases numbered 3, after V lost 1 base and J lost 7 bases. The CDR3 length is 15 residues. The CDR3 reads CASSQGGQGDQPQHF. The CDR3 coding sequence is TGTGCCAGCAGCCAAGGGGGACAGGGGGACCAGCCCCAGCATTTT.

This chain links TRBV5-4 with TRBJ1-1; 8 nucleotides line up with TRBD1. Per the germline V gene, CDR1 is SGHNT and CDR2 is YYREEE (reference sequence). This CDR3 region has 13 residues. V lost 4 bases to trimming and J lost 3 bases; unmatched junction nucleotides: 2. The chain's CDR3 is CASSVQGDTEAFF. For the CDR3, the DNA is TGTGCCAGCAGCGTACAGGGGGACACTGAAGCTTTCTTT.